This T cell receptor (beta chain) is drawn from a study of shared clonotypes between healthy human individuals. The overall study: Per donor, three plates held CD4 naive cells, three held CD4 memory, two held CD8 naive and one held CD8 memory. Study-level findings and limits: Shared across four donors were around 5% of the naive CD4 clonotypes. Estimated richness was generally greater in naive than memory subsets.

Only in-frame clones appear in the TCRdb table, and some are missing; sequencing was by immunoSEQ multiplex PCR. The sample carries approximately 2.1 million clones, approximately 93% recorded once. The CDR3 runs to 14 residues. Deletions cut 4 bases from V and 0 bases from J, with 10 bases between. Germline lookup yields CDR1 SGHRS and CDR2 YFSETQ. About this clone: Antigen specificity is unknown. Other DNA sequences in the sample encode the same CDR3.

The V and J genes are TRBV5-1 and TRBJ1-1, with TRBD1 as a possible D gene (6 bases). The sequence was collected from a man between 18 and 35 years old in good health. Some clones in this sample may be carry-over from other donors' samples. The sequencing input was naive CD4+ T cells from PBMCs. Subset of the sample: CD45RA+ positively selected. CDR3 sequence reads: CASSTGTLNTEAFF. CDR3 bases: TGCGCCAGCAGCACCGGGACACTGAACACTGAAGCTTTCTTT.